This paragraph covers one T cell receptor (beta chain) sequence. Antigen specificity is unknown. The sample is drawn from a study of cytomegalovirus exposure and HLA in healthy donors. The PCR used 60 Vbeta and 13 Jbeta primers. Generated by immunoSEQ multiplex PCR, the TCRdb table keeps only in-frame clones and is missing some. The table lists some 240,000 clones, around 90% of them singletons. V shed 7 bases and J shed 6 bases, with 19 bases lying between them. CDR3 length: 15 amino acids. From germline, CDR1 is LNHDA and CDR2 SQIVND (reference sequence). Study-wide findings and caveats: The authors assumed roughly uniform sequencing depth across donors for presence/absence analyses.

The chain links TRBV19 to TRBJ2-1; TRBD2 is a possible D gene (6 bases). The sample was PBMCs. The source of this sequence is a girl aged 2 to 10 in good health and CMV-seronegative. CDR3 region: CASKGREWRGNEQFF. CDR3 nucleotides: TGTGCCAGTAAAGGACGGGAGTGGCGTGGCAATGAGCAGTTCTTC.